This is a list of T cell receptor beta chains from one sample in a study of a mutant IDH1 vaccine in newly diagnosed glioma. Antigens for these TCRs are unknown. TCRdb's table, derived via immunoSEQ multiplex PCR, lists solely in-frame clones and lacks some. The sample has roughly 70,000 clones; around 84% are singletons. The sample consisted of PBMCs, taken from a glioma patient whose treatment included an IDH1 peptide vaccine. Receptor source: a woman between 50 and 59 years old with glioma. The CDR3 runs from the conserved cysteine through the conserved F or W. A D gene is named only where the DNA matches it firmly. Clone size appears in some rows only: once, few, many, or a class for an expanded clone.

v_call	clone_size	d_call	cdr3_length	j_call	cdr3_nt	cdr3_aa
TRBV9	.	.	17	TRBJ2-2	TGTGCCAGCAGCGTCCCGCGAGAGGTGCCGAACACCGGGGAGCTGTTTTTT	CASSVPREVPNTGELFF
TRBV5-1	.	.	13	TRBJ1-2	TGCGCCAGCAGCCCTGGCGGGGGCTATGGCTACACCTTC	CASSPGGGYGYTF
TRBV19	.	.	13	TRBJ1-1	TGTGCCAGTAGCACCCTGATGGACCTTGAAGCTTTCTTT	CASSTLMDLEAFF
TRBV18	.	.	17	TRBJ1-5	TGTGCCAGCTCACCACAGGCCCCTCGGGGGCACAATCAGCCCCAGCATTTT	CASSPQAPRGHNQPQHF
TRBV18	.	.	16	TRBJ1-6	TGTGCCAGCTCACCATTGATGTGGCCAGACGATTCACCCCTCCACTTT	CASSPLMWPDDSPLHF
TRBV19	.	.	13	TRBJ2-2	TGTGCCAGCCTGGGACTTAACACCGGGGAGCTGTTTTTT	CASLGLNTGELFF
TRBV5-1	.	TRBD1	13	TRBJ1-1	TGCGCCAGCCGACAGGGTCTGGGCACTGAAGCTTTCTTT	CASRQGLGTEAFF
TRBV10-1	once	.	13	TRBJ1-4	TGCGCCAGCAGTGGGTCAGCCCCTGAAAAACTGTTTTTT	CASSGSAPEKLFF
TRBV5-4	.	TRBD1	14	TRBJ2-7	TGTGCCAGCAGCTTGGACAGGGGCCCCTACGAGCAGTACTTC	CASSLDRGPYEQYF
TRBV6-4	.	TRBD1	14	TRBJ2-7	TGTGCCAGCAGTGCCCGAGCAGGGGGCTACGAGCAGTACTTC	CASSARAGGYEQYF
TRBV28	.	.	14	TRBJ2-7	TGTGCCAGCAGTTTTCTGGAGCCCATATACGAGCAGTACTTC	CASSFLEPIYEQYF
TRBV6-5	.	.	14	TRBJ1-1	TGTGCCAGCAGCCTACCTCCGGGGAACACTGAAGCTTTCTTT	CASSLPPGNTEAFF
TRBV7-2	once	.	14	TRBJ1-2	TGTGCCAGCACCCCGGGACTTTCCGTGGGGCGCTACACCTTC	CASTPGLSVGRYTF
TRBV4-2	.	.	13	TRBJ1-2	TGTGCCTCTAGGGGAGGGATGGACTATGGCTACACCTTC	CASRGGMDYGYTF
TRBV6-6	few	.	14	TRBJ2-7	TGTGCCAGCAGTCACCGGGACGTCTGGCGGGAGCAGTACTTC	CASSHRDVWREQYF
TRBV28	.	TRBD1	15	TRBJ2-7	TGTGCCAGCCAAATTGACAGGGGGGCTGGATACGAGCAGTACTTC	CASQIDRGAGYEQYF
TRBV5-1	.	.	15	TRBJ2-5	TGCGCCAGCAGCCTCTCCGGGACGACACAAGAGACCCAGTACTTC	CASSLSGTTQETQYF
TRBV10-1	few	TRBD1	15	TRBJ1-2	TGCGCCAGCCCTCCGGGAGACAGGGTACGCTATGGCTACACCTTC	CASPPGDRVRYGYTF
TRBV7-9	.	.	14	TRBJ2-5	TGTGCCAGCAGCTTAGAGGGGGAGCGAGAGACCCAGTACTTC	CASSLEGERETQYF
TRBV15	few	.	15	TRBJ1-5	TGTGCCACCAGCAGAGATCCCGGAGGTCATCAGCCCCAGCATTTT	CATSRDPGGHQPQHF
TRBV5-4	.	TRBD1	15	TRBJ1-2	TGTGCCAGCAGCTTGGACAGGGGGCGTTCTTATGGCTACACCTTC	CASSLDRGRSYGYTF
TRBV6-6	.	TRBD1	14	TRBJ1-2	TGTGCCAGCACCCACAGGGGGCGCAGCTATGGCTACACCTTC	CASTHRGRSYGYTF
TRBV13	.	.	16	TRBJ1-3	TGTGCCAGCAGCTTAAGGGGGGTTGGGTCTGGAAACACCATATATTTT	CASSLRGVGSGNTIYF
TRBV14	.	.	13	TRBJ1-2	TGTGCCAGCAGCCAACAGACAGATTATGGCTACACCTTC	CASSQQTDYGYTF
TRBV6-6	.	.	12	TRBJ2-2	TGTGCCAGCAGTTATACAAACGGGGAGCTGTTTTTT	CASSYTNGELFF
TRBV6-5	.	.	13	TRBJ2-7	TGTGCCAGCAGTTACGGTTTGTCCTACGAGCAGTACTTC	CASSYGLSYEQYF
TRBV23-1	.	.	14	TRBJ1-2	TGCGCCAGCAGTCAAGACACAGGGACGGATGGCTACACCTTC	CASSQDTGTDGYTF
TRBV6-1	.	.	15	TRBJ1-3	TGTGCCAGCAGTCCAAGCCCGTCCTCTGGAAACACCATATATTTT	CASSPSPSSGNTIYF
TRBV5-1	once	TRBD1	16	TRBJ2-1	TGCGCCAGCAGTCGACAGGGTTTTAGTGGAGACAATGAGCAGTTCTTC	CASSRQGFSGDNEQFF
TRBV28	.	.	14	TRBJ1-1	TGTGCCAGCAGTTCAGGCACTATGAACACTGAAGCTTTCTTT	CASSSGTMNTEAFF
TRBV25-1	.	.	14	TRBJ2-7	TGTGCCAGCAGTGAAGGGGGGGGCATCTACGAGCAGTACTTC	CASSEGGGIYEQYF
TRBV5-4	.	.	15	TRBJ2-5	TGTGCCAGCATCGAGGGGCCAGGGTTCCAAGAGACCCAGTACTTC	CASIEGPGFQETQYF
TRBV10-3	.	.	13	TRBJ2-5	TGTGCCATCAGTTCAGGGGCTCAGGAGACCCAGTACTTC	CAISSGAQETQYF
TRBV27	.	.	18	TRBJ2-7	TGTGCCAGCAGTTTCAGTTGGGCTAGCGAGGGGATATCCTACGAGCAGTACTTC	CASSFSWASEGISYEQYF
TRBV7-8	.	.	16	TRBJ1-5	TGTGCCAGCAGCTTAGAGGGGATCGGGAGCAATCAGCCCCAGCATTTT	CASSLEGIGSNQPQHF
TRBV19	once	.	14	TRBJ1-5	TGTGCCAGTAGTATCGAGAGCAGGATGCAGCCCCAGCATTTT	CASSIESRMQPQHF
TRBV4-1	.	TRBD1	15	TRBJ1-2	TGCGCCAGCAGCACCCCCAGGGGGAGGAACTATGGCTACACCTTC	CASSTPRGRNYGYTF
TRBV29-1	.	.	16	TRBJ2-2	TGCAGCGTTGAAGGACGCGGCCCCGCGAACACCGGGGAGCTGTTTTTT	CSVEGRGPANTGELFF
TRBV14	once	.	12	TRBJ1-1	TGTGCCAGCAGCCCAGGGTACACTGAAGCTTTCTTT	CASSPGYTEAFF
TRBV6-5	.	.	15	TRBJ1-1	TGTGCCAGCAGCCCGGATTCACAGGGTTACACTGAAGCTTTCTTT	CASSPDSQGYTEAFF
TRBV27	.	TRBD1	14	TRBJ2-1	TGTGCCAGCAGCTCGACAGGGATATACAATGAGCAGTTCTTC	CASSSTGIYNEQFF
TRBV4-3	once	TRBD1	18	TRBJ2-1	TGCGCCAGCAGCCAAGATCAGGACAGGGGTTTTTCAATTCATGAGCAGTTCTTC	CASSQDQDRGFSIHEQFF
TRBV5-1	once	TRBD1	15	TRBJ1-1	TGCGCCAGCAGGGGTGCGGGTTCAGGGGGCACTGAAGCTTTCTTT	CASRGAGSGGTEAFF
TRBV12-5	.	.	11	TRBJ1-5	TGTGCTAGTGGGGGGAATGGGCCCCAGCATTTT	CASGGNGPQHF
TRBV7-2	.	TRBD1	15	TRBJ1-1	TGTGCCAGCAGCTATCGGACAGGGGGCAACACTGAAGCTTTCTTT	CASSYRTGGNTEAFF
TRBV7-2	.	TRBD2	15	TRBJ2-3	TGTGCCAGCAGCTTCGGGCGGGGGGGCACAGATACGCAGTATTTT	CASSFGRGGTDTQYF
TRBV2	once	TRBD2	12	TRBJ2-1	TGTGCCAGCAGGGGGGGACTATCCGTGCAGTTCTTC	CASRGGLSVQFF
TRBV5-1	.	TRBD2	16	TRBJ2-1	TGCGCCAGCAGCCCCCGTCCCGGGACTAGCGGGGATGAGCAGTTCTTC	CASSPRPGTSGDEQFF
TRBV4-2	.	TRBD2	18	TRBJ2-1	TGTGCCAGCAGCCAAGTCCAGGCGGGGGGGCTTAGTAGGAATGAGCAGTTCTTC	CASSQVQAGGLSRNEQFF
TRBV9	.	.	14	TRBJ1-1	TGTGCCAGCAGCGTAGGCCAGAGTTCTACTGAAGCTTTCTTT	CASSVGQSSTEAFF
TRBV5-1	.	.	14	TRBJ2-1	TGCGCCAGCAGCTTGGCCCAGCGCGGTAATGAGCAGTTCTTC	CASSLAQRGNEQFF
TRBV2	.	TRBD2	18	TRBJ2-1	TGTGCCAGCAGTGGCGAGCGGGGGGCTACATCCCCCTACAATGAGCAGTTCTTC	CASSGERGATSPYNEQFF
TRBV5-6	.	.	16	TRBJ2-3	TGTGCCAGCAGCCGCCGGGCCCGCCGGAGTGGAGGTACGCAGTATTTT	CASSRRARRSGGTQYF
TRBV4-1	.	TRBD2	16	TRBJ2-7	TGCGCCAGCAGCCTGGCCGGGACTAGCGGGGTAGACGAGCAGTACTTC	CASSLAGTSGVDEQYF